These 18 T cell receptor beta chains were all obtained from the same sample, sequenced in a study of blood T cell repertoires in COVID-19. Clones were read by immunoSEQ multiplex PCR, and TCRdb kept only the in-frame ones, dropping some. The profile shows around 150,000 clones, about 87% of them singletons. The sequenced sample consisted of peripheral blood. Receptor source: a human donor with COVID-19, enrolled during active disease. The donor label of this sample is uncertain.

The V gene is TRBV12-3 or TRBV12-4, the J gene TRBJ2-7, with D maybe TRBD1 (6 bases). V lost 6 bases, J lost 6 bases, and 12 bases lay in between. This CDR3 region has 12 residues. The CDR3 bases are TGTGCCAGCAGGAAACAGGGAAGCGAGCAGTACTTC. The encoded protein is CASRKQGSEQYF.

The chain links TRBV6-6 to TRBJ2-1, with TRBD2 matching 7 bases. Germline trimming cut 5 bases from V and 4 bases from J; bases unmatched to any gene: 14. This CDR3 spans 17 amino acids. Germline CDR1 and CDR2: MNHNY and SVGAGI (reference sequence). The CDR3: CASSHGQGRELYNEQFF. CDR3 nucleotides: TGTGCCAGCAGTCACGGACAAGGGCGGGAGTTGTACAATGAGCAGTTCTTC.

The sample holds a few counts of this clone. The rearrangement uses TRBV19 and TRBJ2-3; TRBD2 matches at 7 bases. V gave up 1 base and J gave up 1 base; unmatched junction bases: 2. The germline V gene has CDR1 LNHDA and CDR2 SQIVND (reference sequence). This CDR3 contains 15 residues. The CDR3 loop is CASSIGGGGTDTQYF. Here the CDR3 DNA reads TGTGCCAGTAGTATAGGTGGGGGGGGCACAGATACGCAGTATTTT.

The V call is TRBV6-5, the J call TRBJ1-1, with D unresolved. The CDR3 runs 11 residues. V was pared by 11 bases and J by 0 bases, with 7 bases between. CDR1 and CDR2 from the germline V gene are MNHEY and SVGAGI. The CDR3 reads CAASVNTEAFF. CDR3 bases: TGTGCCGCATCAGTGAACACTGAAGCTTTCTTT.

The V call is TRBV7-3, the J call TRBJ1-3; D is perhaps TRBD1 (5 bases). V was trimmed by 4 bases and J by 8 bases, leaving 21 bases between them. The CDR3 is 16 amino acids. Germline CDR1 and CDR2: SGHTA and FQGTGA. The CDR3: CASSSTWLVQGYTIYF. The CDR3, as DNA: TGTGCCAGCAGCTCTACGTGGCTGGTTCAGGGCTACACCATATATTTT.

J is TRBJ2-1 and V is TRBV3-1 (or the pseudogene TRBV3-2); TRBD2 matches at 11 bases. This CDR3 has 17 amino acids. J lost 4 bases, V lost 0 bases, and 5 bases had no gene match. Germline values: CDR1 LGHDT, CDR2 YNNKEL (reference sequence). DNA for the CDR3: TGTGCCAGCAGCCAAGATCACGGACTAGCGGGTTACAATGAGCAGTTCTTC. Its protein product is CASSQDHGLAGYNEQFF.

This CDR3 is CASGRGSVNEQFF. CDR3 DNA sequence: TGTGCCAGCGGAAGGGGATCGGTCAATGAGCAGTTCTTC. The chain carries TRBV6-5 and TRBJ2-1, with D tentatively TRBD1 (5 bases). CDR1 is MNHEY and CDR2 is SVGAGI in the germline V gene. Trimming took off 8 bases at V and 6 bases at J, with 14 bases between the two ends. CDR3 length equals 13 residues.

The chain recombines TRBV7-3 with TRBJ2-3; a possible D gene is TRBD1 (5 bases). Between the trimmed V and J ends, which lost 5 bases and 2 bases, there was a span of 11 bases. CDR3 length equals 14 residues. Germline assignment: CDR1 SGHTA and CDR2 FQGTGA. As DNA, the CDR3 is TGTGCCAGCAGCCCAGACAGTTACACAGATACGCAGTATTTT. It encodes CASSPDSYTDTQYF.

This chain joins TRBV3-1 (or the pseudogene TRBV3-2) and TRBJ1-4; D perhaps matches TRBD1 (6 bases). Germline CDR1 reads LGHDT; CDR2 reads YNNKEL (reference sequence). This CDR3 is built from 14 residues. V was cut by 4 bases and J by 4 bases, with 10 bases left in between. CDR3 nucleotide sequence: TGTGCCAGCAGCCCTGGGACAAGTAATGAAAAACTGTTTTTT. Translating it yields CASSPGTSNEKLFF.

The rearrangement uses TRBV10-3 and TRBJ1-3, with D unclear. The germline gives CDR1 ENHRY, CDR2 SYGVKD. Trimming removed 4 bases at V and 4 bases at J, with 8 bases between. This CDR3 spans 13 amino acids. CDR3 sequence: CAISGGEGNTIYF. For the CDR3, the DNA is TGTGCCATCAGTGGGGGAGAGGGAAACACCATATATTTT.

The V call is TRBV6-5, the J call TRBJ2-1; TRBD2 aligns across 15 bases. This CDR3 spans 14 amino acids. The germline V gene encodes CDR1 MNHEY and CDR2 SVGAGI. The J segment lost 10 bases and the V segment lost 6 bases, leaving 4 bases of the junction unmatched. This CDR3 reads CASSGLAGGQEQFF. The CDR3 coding sequence is TGTGCCAGCAGCGGACTAGCGGGGGGGCAGGAGCAGTTCTTC.

A single count supports this clone. This chain connects TRBV28 to TRBJ2-1, with TRBD2 matching 9 bases. The germline gives CDR1 MDHEN, CDR2 SYDVKM. This CDR3 has 17 residues. Trimming at V came to 6 bases and at J to 10 bases, leaving 19 bases not matched to a gene. The CDR3 DNA is TGTGCCAGCAGCCGCCGACTGGCGGGGGGGAGGGGAGGAGAGCAGTTCTTC. It yields the protein CASSRRLAGGRGGEQFF.

This clone was seen a single time. This chain joins TRBV4-1 and TRBJ2-3; 13 bases are a match to TRBD2. The CDR3 contains 21 residues. Germline assignment: CDR1 MGHRA and CDR2 YSYEKL. The trim removed 1 base at V and 0 bases at J, leaving 13 bases unmatched. CDR3 sequence reads: CASSQGFRRGTSGISTDTQYF. The CDR3 DNA reads TGCGCCAGCAGCCAAGGTTTTAGAAGGGGGACTAGCGGGATCAGCACAGATACGCAGTATTTT.

The V gene is TRBV2, the J gene TRBJ1-2; possibly TRBD1 for D (5 bases). V lost 6 bases and J 0 bases, leaving 11 bases between the germline ends. The germline V gene has CDR1 SNHLY and CDR2 FYNNEI. The CDR3 contains 14 residues. CDR3 loop: CASRPGGANYGYTF. CDR3 coding DNA: TGTGCCAGCAGGCCTGGAGGGGCTAACTATGGCTACACCTTC.

This chain links TRBV7-6 with TRBJ2-2; 9 bases are a match to TRBD1. The V segment lost 5 bases and the J segment 1 base; nucleotides outside the gene matches: 5. The CDR3 contains 16 residues. Germline lookup yields CDR1 SGHVS and CDR2 FNYEAQ. This chain's CDR3 is CASSPRQGENTGELFF. The CDR3 DNA reads TGTGCCAGCAGCCCGCGACAGGGGGAGAACACCGGGGAGCTGTTTTTT.

The V call is TRBV19, the J call TRBJ2-7, with 8 bases identical to TRBD1. Germline V lookup: CDR1 LNHDA, CDR2 SQIVND (reference sequence). V was clipped by 1 base and J by 2 bases; unmatched bases: 1. There are 14 residues in the CDR3. The CDR3 loop is CASSIAGGAYEQYF. In nucleotides, the CDR3 is TGTGCCAGTAGTATAGCAGGGGGCGCCTACGAGCAGTACTTC.

V and J are TRBV10-3 and TRBJ1-1, with 8 nucleotides matching TRBD1. Germline CDR1 ENHRY, CDR2 SYGVKD. V dropped 3 bases and J dropped 4; count of bases not matched to a gene: 4. This CDR3 is built from 14 residues. CDR3 DNA: TGTGCCATCAGTGAAGACAGGGGTCGCACTGAAGCTTTCTTT. This sequence encodes CAISEDRGRTEAFF.

The chain employs TRBV19 and TRBJ2-3; 8 bases align to TRBD2. Looked up from germline, CDR1 is LNHDA and CDR2 is SQIVND (reference sequence). CDR3 length: 18 amino acids. The V and J ends lost 0 bases and 4 bases, in that order; junction bases with no gene match: 12. CDR3 coding DNA: TGTGCCAGTAGTATAGACCCCCCCGGCGGGGGGCGACCAGATACGCAGTATTTT. Translated, it gives CASSIDPPGGGRPDTQYF. Based on the CDR3 plus reference TRBV19 and TRBJ2-3, the full variable domain is DGGITQSPKYLFRKEGQNVTLSCEQNLNHDAMYWYRQDPGQGLRLIYYSQIVNDFQKGDIAEGYSVSREKKESFPLTVTSAQKNPTAFYLCASSIDPPGGGRPDTQYFGPGTRLTVL.